These T cell receptor beta chains were read from a single sample in a study of immune heterogeneity within non-small cell lung tumors. In TCRdb, the multiplex PCR reads were re-called with MiXCR into one record per CDR3 protein. The sample has about 23,000 distinct CDR3 sequences, 25% to 30% seen once. The sample comprised lung tumor tissue. The receptors here all came from a man in his forties with non-small cell lung cancer. Each CDR3 is given with its conserved first and last residue. Fields, in order: V gene, J gene, clone size, CDR3 protein. Clone size is given for some rows only: seen once, a few or many times, or a class if the clone is expanded.

TRBV27,TRBJ2-7,many,CASRIAGESYEQYF
TRBV19,TRBJ2-1,many,CASSINNEQFF
TRBV6-2/TRBV6-3,TRBJ2-5,many,CASNRRQGSQETQYF
TRBV29-1,TRBJ2-7,many,CSVDTSGSHNEQYF
TRBV20-1,TRBJ1-4,few,CSASRSDNDEKLFF
TRBV5-5,TRBJ1-5,once,CASSLTGGGNQPQHF
TRBV20-1,TRBJ1-2,.,CSARDETDHYGYTF
TRBV20-1,TRBJ1-6,many,CSAPHRGLRNSPLHF
TRBV6-1,TRBJ1-1,many,CASSWTGINTEAFF
TRBV4-3,TRBJ1-5,many,CASSPLPGTQPQHF
TRBV29-1,TRBJ1-1,.,CSVGDTTSSEAFF
TRBV6-1,TRBJ1-5,.,CASSEASTHNQPQHF
TRBV11-3,TRBJ2-1,medium-sized,CASSARGSGSSYNEQFF